The clone carrying this T cell receptor (beta chain) showed up many times. The source of the sample is a study of T cells in Graves' hyperthyroidism and ophthalmopathy. The hyperthyroidism was newly diagnosed and had lasted under 2 months; the patients were aged 18 to 65. Researchers took RNA transcripts and amplified the TCR beta CDR3 regions from them. The study used the HTBI primer set for a first-round RT-PCR of the TCR CDR3. TCRdb reanalysed the multiplex PCR reads using MiXCR and keeps one entry per CDR3 protein. The sample lists a few hundred thousand distinct CDR3 sequences, just over 45% occurring once. Sequencing was performed on peripheral blood or thyroid tissue (not recorded which). The TCR originated in a young woman with Graves' hyperthyroidism.

CDR3 nucleotide sequence: TGTGCCATCAGTAGCAAGACAGGGAGCAATCAGCCCCAGCATTTT. It codes for CAISSKTGSNQPQHF. The chain is built from TRBV10-3 and TRBJ1-5; 7 bases line up with TRBD1. Germline CDR1 reads ENHRY; CDR2 reads SYGVKD. This CDR3 is 15 amino acids long. V shed 5 bases, J shed 1 base, and the junction held 5 bases outside the gene matches.